This note documents a single T cell receptor (beta chain) sequence. The CDR3 consists of 14 residues. Germline CDR1 reads SQVTM; CDR2 reads ANQGSEA. V lost 7 bases, J lost 1 base, and 5 bases stayed unmatched. This sample was taken from a study of T-cell reconstitution after alpha-beta-depleted transplantation in children. TCRbeta library preparation incorporated unique molecular identifiers. From the PCR reads, TCRdb called clonotypes with MiXCR, one entry per CDR3 protein. Of 500,000 or so distinct CDR3 sequences listed, 30% to 35% are singletons. The clonotype was recovered from a human donor who donated a stem cell graft to a child with aplastic anemia. Sequenced material: PBMCs from the stem cell graft donor, taken from the stem cell graft. The J gene is TRBJ2-5, the V gene TRBV29-1, with TRBD1 identical over 11 bases. The CDR3 DNA reads as TGCAGCGCCCGGACAGGGGGCTTCCAAGAGACCCAGTACTTC. Translation gives CSARTGGFQETQYF.